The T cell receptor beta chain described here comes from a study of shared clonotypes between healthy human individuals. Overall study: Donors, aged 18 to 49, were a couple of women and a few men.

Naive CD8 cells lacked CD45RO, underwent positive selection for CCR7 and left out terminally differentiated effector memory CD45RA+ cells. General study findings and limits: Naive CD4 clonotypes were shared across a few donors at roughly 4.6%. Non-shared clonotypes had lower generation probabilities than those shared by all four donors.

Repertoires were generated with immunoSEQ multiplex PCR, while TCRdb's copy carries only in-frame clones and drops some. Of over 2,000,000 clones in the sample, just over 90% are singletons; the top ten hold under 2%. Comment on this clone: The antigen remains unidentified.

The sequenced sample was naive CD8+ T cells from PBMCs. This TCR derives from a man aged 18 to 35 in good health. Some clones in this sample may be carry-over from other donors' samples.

The CDR3 protein is CATPRGLENTEAFF. The CDR3 nucleotides read TGTGCCACTCCAAGGGGGCTGGAGAACACTGAAGCTTTCTTT. The chain links TRBV28 to TRBJ1-1; the match to TRBD1 covers 7 bases. This CDR3 contains 14 residues. The V segment lost 10 bases and the J segment 1 base; nucleotides outside the gene matches: 9. The germline V gene has CDR1 MDHEN and CDR2 SYDVKM. Variable domain in full (rest from reference TRBV28 and TRBJ1-1): DVKVTQSSRYLVKRTGEKVFLECVQDMDHENMFWYRQDPGLGLRLIYFSYDVKMKEKGDIPEGYSVSREKKERFSLILESASTNQTSMYLCATPRGLENTEAFFGQGTRLTVV.